This paragraph reports one T cell receptor (beta chain). This CDR3 has 13 residues. Trimming removed 6 bases from V and 1 base from J, with 8 bases in between. Per germline, CDR1 LNHDA and CDR2 SQIVND (reference sequence). The data stem from a study of blood T cell repertoires in COVID-19. Repertoires were generated with immunoSEQ multiplex PCR, while TCRdb's copy carries only in-frame clones and drops some. The sample comprises roughly 15,000 clones, approximately 88% of which are singletons, and 3% to 4% rests with the top ten. This chain uses TRBV19 with TRBJ2-3; perhaps TRBD1 as D (5 bases). Sequencing was done on a sample of peripheral blood. The sequence was obtained from a human donor in a cohort sampled during active COVID-19. The CDR3 sequence is CASRDRGTDTQYF. CDR3 DNA sequence: TGTGCCAGTAGAGACAGAGGCACAGATACGCAGTATTTT.